This T cell receptor beta chain was documented in a study of blood T cell repertoires in COVID-19. The trim removed 7 bases at V and 6 bases at J, leaving 11 bases unmatched. The length of the CDR3 is 15 residues. The germline CDR1 and CDR2 sequences are ENHRY and SYGVKD. Per the original methods: Estimated nucleated cell counts came from reference gene primer amplification. Profiled with immunoSEQ multiplex PCR; TCRdb holds only in-frame clones, not every one. D and trimming come from the DNA, and the V and J calls and clone size come from that table. The profile covers about 180,000 clones, with about four fifths appearing a single time and under 8.5% taken by the ten largest.

Sequencing input: peripheral blood. This chain joins TRBV10-3 and TRBJ1-2; 10 bases are shared with TRBD1. The receptor's source is a human donor in a cohort sampled during active COVID-19. Written as DNA, the CDR3 is TGTGCCATCAATAGTCCCCGACAGGGGGCAGATGGCTACACCTTC. This gives the protein CAINSPRQGADGYTF.